The present T cell receptor beta chain was sequenced within a study of cytomegalovirus exposure and HLA in healthy donors. The PCR was carried out with 60 Vbeta primers and 13 Jbeta primers. Measured with immunoSEQ multiplex PCR; TCRdb has only the in-frame clones, and not every one. The sample carries around 71,000 clones, roughly 63% recorded once. Germline loops: CDR1 LGHNT, CDR2 FRNRAP. The CDR3 is made up of 15 amino acids. Between the trimmed V and J ends, which lost 7 bases and 7 bases, there was a span of 20 bases. This sequence was found in a man in his thirties or forties in good health and CMV-seropositive. V and J are TRBV12-5 and TRBJ1-5; D possibly corresponds to TRBD1 (6 bases). Sequencing input: PBMCs. CDR3 amino acids: CASVPDSPIVQPQHF. DNA for the CDR3: TGTGCTAGTGTCCCGGACAGCCCGATTGTGCAGCCCCAGCATTTT.